Below, 11 T cell receptor beta chains from the same sample are listed, as sequenced in a study of cytomegalovirus exposure and HLA in healthy donors (dated by TCRdb to about 2017). Receptors were amplified or captured by the immunoSEQ multiplex PCR assay. For the multiplex PCR, a mixture combining 60 forward primers for TCR Vbeta segments and 13 reverse primers for TCR Jbeta segments was used. Held by TCRdb, this immuneACCESS table contains in-frame sequences only and omits some clones. Under half of the omission traces to an unresolved V gene where checked; the cause of the rest is unknown. For this sample there are approximately 140,000 clones; just over 65% appear just once. The top ten constitute under 7.5% of the sample. Sequenced material: PBMCs. The receptors stem from a woman aged 60 to 75 in good health and CMV-seronegative.

This chain joins TRBV18 and TRBJ1-1, with TRBD1 as a possible D gene (6 bases). V was clipped by 4 bases and J by 1 base, with 7 bases between them. CDR3 length equals 13 residues. CDR1 and CDR2 (germline): KGHSH, LQKENI. DNA of the CDR3: TGTGCCAGCTCACTGGACAGGAACACTGAAGCTTTCTTT. Protein product: CASSLDRNTEAFF. Using reference TRBV18 and TRBJ1-1 for the parts outside the CDR3, the full variable domain is NAGVMQNPRHLVRRRGQEARLRCSPMKGHSHVYWYRQLPEEGLKFMVYLQKENIIDESGMPKERFSAEFPKEGPSILRIQQVVRGDSAAYFCASSLDRNTEAFFGQGTRLTVV.

The chain has TRBV7-9 and TRBJ2-5; D is unclear. Trimming cost V 1 base and J 0 bases, with 9 bases left between them. The CDR3 is 15 amino acids. CDR1 and CDR2 (germline): SEHNR, FQNEAQ (reference sequence). CDR3 sequence: CASSLGAVYQETQYF. CDR3 nucleotide sequence: TGTGCCAGCAGCTTAGGAGCCGTGTACCAAGAGACCCAGTACTTC. The entire variable domain, with the rest obtained from reference TRBV7-9 and TRBJ2-5, is as follows: DTGVSQNPRHKITKRGQNVTFRCDPISEHNRLYWYRQTLGQGPEFLTYFQNEAQLEKSRLLSDRFSAERPKGSFSTLEIQRTEQGDSAMYLCASSLGAVYQETQYFGPGTRLLVL.

This clone was seen more than once but under ten times. CDR3: CASRGIRTGEDGYTF. In DNA form, the CDR3 reads TGTGCCAGCAGGGGTATTAGGACAGGGGAAGATGGCTACACCTTC. The chain is built from TRBV11-2 and TRBJ1-2, with TRBD1 matching over 9 bases. The germline V gene encodes CDR1 SGHAT and CDR2 FQNNGV. CDR3 size: 15 residues. V gave up 6 bases and J gave up 6 bases; unmatched junction bases: 11.

This clone has just one count. Other DNA variants within this sample encode the same CDR3. CDR3 protein: CASSQDRGNYGYTF. In DNA form, the CDR3 reads TGCGCCAGCAGCCAAGATCGCGGAAACTATGGCTACACCTTC. The V call is TRBV4-1, the J call TRBJ1-2; D is unclear. V was pared by 0 bases and J by 2 bases, with 7 bases between. The V gene's germline CDR1 is MGHRA and CDR2 YSYEKL. CDR3 size: 14 residues.

This chain uses TRBV7-9 with TRBJ2-5; 10 bases map to TRBD1. V was clipped by 4 bases and J by 0 bases; unmatched bases: 8. The CDR3 runs 17 residues. CDR1 is SEHNR, CDR2 FQNEAQ, per germline (reference sequence). CDR3 sequence: CASSSPGQGEDQETQYF. DNA of the CDR3: TGTGCCAGCAGCTCACCAGGACAGGGGGAGGACCAAGAGACCCAGTACTTC.

The chain is built from TRBV19 and TRBJ1-1, with 9 bases aligning to TRBD1. The CDR3 length is 16 residues. V lost 5 bases and J lost 5; bases outside the gene matches: 12. CDR1 is LNHDA and CDR2 is SQIVND in the germline V gene (reference sequence). The DNA for the CDR3 is TGTGCCAGTAGTCGGGGACAGGGAGGATTCAATACTGAAGCTTTCTTT. This encodes CASSRGQGGFNTEAFF. The full variable domain, rest sourced from reference TRBV19 and TRBJ1-1, is DGGITQSPKYLFRKEGQNVTLSCEQNLNHDAMYWYRQDPGQGLRLIYYSQIVNDFQKGDIAEGYSVSREKKESFPLTVTSAQKNPTAFYLCASSRGQGGFNTEAFFGQGTRLTVV.

V and J are TRBV5-1 and TRBJ2-4; 10 bases are shared with TRBD1. The length of the CDR3 is 16 residues. Germline loops: CDR1 SGHRS, CDR2 YFSETQ. The J segment lost 7 bases and the V segment lost 3 bases, leaving 10 bases of the junction unmatched. The CDR3 protein is CASSSERQGARNIQYF. DNA for the CDR3: TGCGCCAGCAGCTCCGAAAGACAGGGGGCGCGGAACATTCAGTACTTC.

The rearrangement uses TRBV15 and TRBJ2-3; perhaps TRBD2 as D (7 bases). The V end was cut by 0 bases, the J end by 2 bases, with 12 bases between. Germline V gene data show CDR1 as LNHNV and CDR2 as YYDKDF (reference sequence). The CDR3 sequence is 16 residues long. The DNA of the CDR3 is TGTGCCACCAGCAGAGAGGCGGGGGCCCTCACAGATACGCAGTATTTT. Amino acids: CATSREAGALTDTQYF. The full variable domain, rest sourced from reference TRBV15 and TRBJ2-3, is DAMVIQNPRYQVTQFGKPVTLSCSQTLNHNVMYWYQQKSSQAPKLLFHYYDKDFNNEADTPDNFQSRRPNTSFCFLDIRSPGLGDTAMYLCATSREAGALTDTQYFGPGTRLTVL.

This sequence joins TRBV11-2 and TRBJ1-1; D is perhaps TRBD1 (5 bases). Per germline, CDR1 SGHAT and CDR2 FQNNGV. Deletions cut 6 bases from V and 9 bases from J, with 20 bases between. The CDR3 runs 14 residues. The CDR3 is CASSRLQRGGKAFF. In DNA, the CDR3 is TGTGCCAGCAGTCGATTACAACGGGGGGGGAAAGCTTTCTTT.

This chain connects TRBV6-1 to TRBJ2-1; no clear D gene. Germline V CDR1 and CDR2: MNHNS, SASEGT. Trimming shortened V by 6 bases and J by 3 bases, and 12 bases separated the two germline ends. The CDR3 totals 14 residues. CDR3 in DNA: TGTGCCAGCAGCCCATTGGGCCTCTACAATGAGCAGTTCTTC. Protein sequence: CASSPLGLYNEQFF.

This clone was picked up a small number of times. The chain has TRBV27 and TRBJ2-7, with a tentative D call TRBD2 (5 bases). The CDR3 loop spans 14 amino acids. CDR1 and CDR2 from the germline V gene are MNHEY and SMNVEV (reference sequence). The germline V and J ends were trimmed by 5 bases and 3 bases, with 14 bases remaining between them. The CDR3 DNA sequence: TGTGCCAGCAGTCCGTTCGGGGTGAGCTACGAGCAGTACTTC. It is translated as CASSPFGVSYEQYF.